This T cell receptor beta chain comes out of a study of CD8+CD57+ T cells in acquired aplastic anemia. Researchers used genomic DNA as the template to profile TCR beta VDJ and CDR3. A single record per CDR3 protein comes from TCRdb applying MiXCR to the reads. Of about 240,000 distinct CDR3 sequences detected, around 43% appear once; the ten largest clones hold 7.8%. All patients picked for sequencing had shown, by flow cytometry, an expansion of CD8+CD57+ cells. This clonotype occurred many times. The ends were cut back, 5 bases at V and 0 bases at J, with 8 bases in the middle. The CDR3 runs to 14 residues. CDR1 is SGHVS, CDR2 FQNEAQ, per germline.

The receptor's source is a human donor with aplastic anemia. Sequencing used sorted CD4+, CD8+, or CD8+CD57+ T cells (not recorded which) from PBMCs. The genes are TRBV7-8 and TRBJ1-3; D unresolved. The CDR3 reads CASSPGVSGNTIYF. The CDR3 coding sequence is TGTGCCAGCAGCCCAGGAGTCTCTGGAAACACCATATATTTT. Supplemented by reference TRBV7-8 and TRBJ1-3, the full variable domain reads GAGVSQSPRYKVAKRGQDVALRCDPISGHVSLFWYQQALGQGPEFLTYFQNEAQLDKSGLPSDRFFAERPEGSVSTLKIQRTQQEDSAVYLCASSPGVSGNTIYFGEGSWLTVV.